These 7 T cell receptor beta chains share one sample of origin, sequenced in a study of CD8 T cells in Susac syndrome. Random hexamers were used to reverse transcribe an amount of roughly 0.45 to 1 ug RNA. TCRdb used MiXCR to reprocess the immunoSEQ multiplex PCR reads, holding one entry per CDR3 protein. The sample yields fewer than 250,000 distinct CDR3 sequences, about 94% seen once. Material: CD4+ T cells from PBMCs. The receptors were sampled from a human donor in good health.

The rearrangement uses TRBV7-2 and TRBJ2-4; 12 bases are shared with TRBD2. Trimming removed 4 bases from V and 7 bases from J; junction bases left unmatched: 11. The CDR3 covers 17 residues. Germline V lookup: CDR1 SGHTA, CDR2 FQGNSA. The CDR3 DNA follows: TGTGCCAGCAGCTCGCGACTAGCGGGGGCCTCAGGGAACATTCAGTACTTC. Translated: CASSSRLAGASGNIQYF.

This chain uses TRBV25-1 with TRBJ2-5; either TRBD1 or TRBD2 may fit D (5 bases each). CDR1 and CDR2 from the germline V gene are MGHDK and SYGVNS. The ends were cut back, 3 bases at V and 5 bases at J, with 19 bases in the middle. CDR3 size: 16 residues. The CDR3 sequence is CASSDPPGPLRETQYF. In DNA form, the CDR3 reads TGTGCCAGCAGTGACCCCCCGGGACCCTTGAGGGAGACCCAGTACTTC.

V usage is TRBV7-2 and J usage is TRBJ1-2, with 8 bases aligning to TRBD1. Germline V gene sequence: CDR1 SGHTA, CDR2 FQGNSA. This CDR3 comprises 13 residues. Trimming took 6 bases from V and 8 from J; bases not matched to a gene: 8. The CDR3 coding sequence is TGTGCCAGCAGTTTGGACAGGGTGATAGGCTACACCTTC. This translates into CASSLDRVIGYTF.

V and J are TRBV25-1 and TRBJ1-3; tentative D call: TRBD1 (5 bases). V lost 6 bases to trimming and J lost 4 bases, with 22 bases between them. CDR1 is MGHDK and CDR2 is SYGVNS in the germline V gene. The CDR3 length is 17 residues. CDR3 in DNA: TGTGCCAGCAGCCCCCTGGGGGAGGGGAAGGCCGGAAACACCATATATTTT. This translates into CASSPLGEGKAGNTIYF.

This clonotype was counted once. The chain uses TRBV6-5 and TRBJ1-2, with 8 bases identical to TRBD1. Germline V gene sequence: CDR1 MNHEY, CDR2 SVGAGI. The V gene end was trimmed by 7 bases and the J gene end by 1 base; junction bases not matched to a gene: 8. The CDR3 is made up of 15 amino acids. The CDR3 is CASTPLDRDNYGYTF. The CDR3 DNA reads as TGTGCCAGCACCCCGCTGGACAGGGATAACTATGGCTACACCTTC.

This chain joins TRBV4-3 and TRBJ2-7; D call uncertain. V dropped 2 bases and J dropped 0 bases, with 14 bases sitting between them. Germline V gives CDR1 LGHNA, CDR2 YSLEER. This CDR3 is 16 amino acids long. The CDR3 DNA follows: TGCGCCAGCAGCCAACCAACAGATGAAGTCTCCTACGAGCAGTACGTC. Translation gives CASSQPTDEVSYEQYV.

This clonotype was counted once. The chain uses TRBV19 and TRBJ1-1; D possibly corresponds to TRBD1 (6 bases). This CDR3 spans 15 amino acids. The germline gives CDR1 LNHDA, CDR2 SQIVND (reference sequence). Trimming removed 7 bases from V and 5 bases from J, with 20 bases in between. The CDR3 bases are TGTGCCAGTAAACCCCCCGGGGGCGGGGGAACTGAAGCTTTCTTT. Its protein is CASKPPGGGGTEAFF.